These 24 T cell receptor beta chains originate from one sample sequenced in a study of human T cells and chemical hapten exposure. TCRdb redid the calling of the RACE reads with MiXCR, one entry per CDR3 protein. The table lists 90,000 to 140,000 distinct CDR3 sequences, around 34% of them singletons. Noted time point: patch test 3, about 24 weeks after DPC sensitization. The treatment denotes: therapeutic diphenylcyclopropenone sensitization with weekly scalp DPC. Material: whole blood, obtained in connection with sensitization to the hapten diphenylcyclopropenone (DPC). The source is a man aged 40-49 years with alopecia areata. Some clones in this sample may be carry-over from other donors' samples.

The chain is built from TRBV12-3 or TRBV12-4 and TRBJ2-5; 14 positions match TRBD2. V lost 4 bases to trimming and J lost 3 bases; unmatched junction nucleotides: 7. The CDR3 runs 17 residues. CDR3 DNA sequence: TGTGCCAGCAGTTCAGGACTAGCGGGAGGATATGAAGAGACCCAGTACTTC. Translating gives CASSSGLAGGYEETQYF.

This chain uses TRBV16 with TRBJ2-7; perhaps TRBD1 as D (5 bases). V shed 2 bases and J shed 6 bases, with 17 bases lying between them. The CDR3 has 15 amino acids. Germline V lookup: CDR1 KGHSY, CDR2 FQNENV. Here the CDR3 DNA reads TGTGCCAGCAGCCAAGGGGCGAACCCTACCCTCGAGCAGTACTTC. Its translation is CASSQGANPTLEQYF.

The chain uses TRBV9 and TRBJ2-7; D remains ambiguous. The length of the CDR3 is 14 residues. CDR1 and CDR2 (germline): SGDLS, YYNGEE. The ends were cut back, 0 bases at V and 0 bases at J, with 7 bases in the middle. DNA of the CDR3: TGTGCCAGCAGCGTAGAGGTGAGCTCCTACGAGCAGTACTTC. It is translated as CASSVEVSSYEQYF.

There are a few counts of this clonotype. V gene TRBV5-1 combines with J gene TRBJ1-1; D remains unclear. The V end lost 5 bases, the J end lost 1 base, and 12 bases lay between the germline ends. The CDR3 loop spans 14 amino acids. Per germline, CDR1 SGHRS and CDR2 YFSETQ. The CDR3 region is CASRNDGENTEAFF. For the CDR3, the DNA is TGCGCCAGCAGAAATGACGGAGAGAACACTGAAGCTTTCTTT.

The chain joins TRBV7-2 to TRBJ2-5, with no clear D. There are 15 residues in the CDR3. The V gene lost 1 base and the J gene lost 0 bases, with 9 bases spanning the gap. CDR1 and CDR2 (germline): SGHTA, FQGNSA. CDR3: CASSLGAEYQETQYF. The CDR3 DNA follows: TGTGCCAGCAGCTTAGGGGCCGAGTACCAAGAGACCCAGTACTTC.

This clonotype was seen a handful of times. The chain combines TRBV6-6 with TRBJ1-1; 10 bases match TRBD1. The CDR3 runs 15 residues. V shed 5 bases, J shed 5 bases, and the junction held 8 bases outside the gene matches. Germline CDR1 and CDR2: MNHNY and SVGAGI (reference sequence). Here the CDR3 DNA reads TGTGCCAGCAGTCACCGGGACAGGGGATGGACTGAAGCTTTCTTT. Translation: CASSHRDRGWTEAFF.

As for this clonotype: A read error may account for a junction end that differs from germline. The genes are TRBV29-1 and TRBJ2-5; D is undetermined. CDR3 length: 12 residues. Germline loops: CDR1 SQVTM, CDR2 ANQGSEA. This CDR3 is CSVALQTQTRYF. CDR3 nucleotide sequence: TGCAGCGTTGCTCTTCAGACCCAGACCCGGTACTTC.

This chain uses TRBV10-3 with TRBJ2-3; 14 positions match TRBD2. With 4 bases clipped from V and 4 bases from J, the junction kept 7 bases outside the gene matches. The germline V gene encodes CDR1 ENHRY and CDR2 SYGVKD. This CDR3 is 17 amino acids long. The CDR3 DNA is TGTGCCATCAGTGGACTAGCGGGAGGGCCCCAGGCAGATACGCAGTATTTT. It encodes CAISGLAGGPQADTQYF.

The V gene is TRBV27, the J gene TRBJ2-5; D unresolved. V lost 10 bases to trimming and J lost 4 bases, with 16 bases between them. Germline CDR1 is MNHEY and CDR2 is SMNVEV (reference sequence). This CDR3 has 13 residues. The CDR3 here is CATSGLSGETQYF. For the CDR3, the DNA is TGTGCCACTTCCGGTCTCAGTGGAGAGACCCAGTACTTC.

The rearrangement joins TRBV6-5 to TRBJ2-4; 9 bases line up with TRBD1. This CDR3 has 16 residues. Trimming at V came to 4 bases and at J to 1 base, leaving 5 bases not matched to a gene. CDR1 MNHEY and CDR2 SVGAGI come from the germline V gene. The CDR3 sequence: CASSSTGQGAKNIQYF. CDR3 nucleotides: TGTGCCAGCAGTTCAACGGGACAGGGCGCCAAAAACATTCAGTACTTC.

This chain joins TRBV20-1 and TRBJ1-4; D is unresolved. V lost 7 bases and J lost 7, with 19 bases in between. CDR1 DFQATT and CDR2 SNEGSKA come from the germline V gene (reference sequence). CDR3 size: 14 residues. This chain's CDR3 is CSVQDPFGGEKLFF. The CDR3 DNA reads TGCAGTGTTCAGGACCCATTTGGCGGTGAAAAACTGTTTTTT.

This clonotype was observed a handful of times. This chain connects TRBV29-1 to TRBJ2-7; 9 bases align to TRBD2. Germline CDR1 and CDR2: SQVTM and ANQGSEA. The CDR3 extends over 13 amino acids. Germline trimming cut 1 base from V and 7 bases from J; bases unmatched to any gene: 5. CDR3 sequence reads: CSVEVSGSGEQYF. For the CDR3, the DNA is TGCAGCGTTGAAGTTAGCGGGAGTGGGGAGCAGTACTTC.

The V gene is TRBV6-5, the J gene TRBJ2-5; the D gene could be TRBD1 or TRBD2 (7 bases each). In germline, CDR1 is MNHEY, CDR2 SVGAGI. V was clipped by 3 bases and J by 5 bases, with 13 bases between them. The CDR3 runs 14 residues. CDR3 protein: CASSYRQGGETQYF. DNA for the CDR3: TGTGCCAGCAGTTATCGACAGGGAGGGGAGACCCAGTACTTC.

The rearrangement uses TRBV6-2 or TRBV6-3 and TRBJ2-7; D gene uncertain. The germline V gene has CDR1 MNHEY and CDR2 SVGEGT. Trimming shortened V by 2 bases and J by 0 bases, and 8 bases separated the two germline ends. The CDR3 is 14 amino acids. This CDR3 reads CASSYRVASYEQYV. CDR3 DNA: TGTGCCAGCAGTTACAGGGTGGCCTCCTACGAGCAGTACGTC.

The V and J genes are TRBV28 and TRBJ2-3, with TRBD2 as a possible D gene (5 bases). The V gene's germline CDR1 is MDHEN and CDR2 SYDVKM. V was shortened by 5 bases and J by 4 bases, with 16 bases between the two germline ends. The CDR3 runs 15 residues. As DNA, the CDR3 is TGTGCCAGCAGTACTGGACTGCCCCCCGCAGATACGCAGTATTTT. Translated, it gives CASSTGLPPADTQYF.

The chain is built from TRBV20-1 and TRBJ2-7; 9 positions match TRBD1. Trimming took 5 bases from V and 6 from J; bases not matched to a gene: 8. This CDR3 is 13 amino acids long. Germline V gives CDR1 DFQATT, CDR2 SNEGSKA (reference sequence). The CDR3 region has the DNA TGCAGTGCTCCTAGACAGGGGGGAGGCGAGCAGTACTTC. Encoded protein: CSAPRQGGGEQYF.

This clonotype was seen more than once but under ten times. The chain has TRBV9 and TRBJ1-1; D is undetermined. The V gene lost 0 bases and the J gene lost 2 bases, with 5 bases spanning the gap. The CDR3 consists of 13 residues. Germline V CDR1 and CDR2: SGDLS, YYNGEE. CDR3 sequence (DNA): TGTGCCAGCAGCGTAGTCCCTAACACTGAAGCTTTCTTT. Its translation is CASSVVPNTEAFF.

The chain joins TRBV4-1 to TRBJ2-3; D might be TRBD2 (6 bases). The V gene lost 4 bases and the J gene lost 3 bases, with 14 bases spanning the gap. CDR1 is MGHRA, CDR2 YSYEKL, per germline. CDR3 length: 15 amino acids. For the CDR3, the DNA is TGCGCCAGCAGCCGGGATACTCTAGCGACAGATACGCAGTATTTT. Translated, it gives CASSRDTLATDTQYF.

The rearrangement links TRBV12-3 or TRBV12-4 to TRBJ2-3; maybe TRBD2 (6 bases). The CDR3 is made up of 14 amino acids. V dropped 8 bases and J dropped 0 bases, with 12 bases sitting between them. CDR3 region: CASLRLASTDTQYF. CDR3 in DNA: TGTGCCAGCCTAAGGCTAGCGAGCACAGATACGCAGTATTTT.

This clonotype was detected only a few times. The V and J genes are TRBV12-3 or TRBV12-4 and TRBJ2-3, with 11 bases matching TRBD2. The CDR3 spans 16 residues. The ends lost 4 bases at V and 2 bases at J; junction bases unmatched: 5. As DNA, the CDR3 is TGTGCCAGCAGTTGGAGGACTAGCGGGTCCACAGATACGCAGTATTTT. As protein: CASSWRTSGSTDTQYF.

The table lists this clonotype with a few counts. V is TRBV29-1 and J is TRBJ2-3; 12 nucleotides align to TRBD2. Germline V gives CDR1 SQVTM, CDR2 ANQGSEA. This CDR3 contains 14 residues. V dropped 3 bases and J dropped 5; count of bases not matched to a gene: 3. CDR3 sequence (DNA): TGCAGCGTTGATGGACTAGCGGGACTAGATACGCAGTATTTT. Its translation is CSVDGLAGLDTQYF.

The chain has TRBV6-2 or TRBV6-3 and TRBJ2-3; TRBD1 or TRBD2 may be the D gene (5 bases each). Trimming removed 5 bases at V and 1 base at J, with 13 bases between. Germline V lookup: CDR1 MNHEY, CDR2 SVGEGT. The CDR3 is 15 residues long. The CDR3 protein is CASSQMGDGTDTQYF. CDR3 DNA sequence: TGTGCCAGCAGTCAGATGGGGGACGGCACAGATACGCAGTATTTT.

The chain carries TRBV5-6 and TRBJ2-3; TRBD2 is a possible D gene (6 bases). Per germline, CDR1 SGHDT and CDR2 YYEEEE. CDR3 length: 14 amino acids. Trimming removed 2 bases from V and 6 bases from J, with 13 bases in between. The CDR3 region is CASSFQASADTQYF. The CDR3 region has the DNA TGTGCCAGCAGCTTTCAGGCTAGCGCGGATACGCAGTATTTT.

This clonotype was picked up a small number of times. This chain joins TRBV3-1 and TRBJ2-3; D is unclear. V lost 4 bases to trimming and J lost 4 bases, with 15 bases between them. Germline V gene data show CDR1 as LGHDT and CDR2 as YNNKEL (reference sequence). This CDR3 contains 15 residues. CDR3 coding DNA: TGTGCCAGCAGCCCATCTTTCCGCGAGGCAGATACGCAGTATTTT. Residues: CASSPSFREADTQYF.